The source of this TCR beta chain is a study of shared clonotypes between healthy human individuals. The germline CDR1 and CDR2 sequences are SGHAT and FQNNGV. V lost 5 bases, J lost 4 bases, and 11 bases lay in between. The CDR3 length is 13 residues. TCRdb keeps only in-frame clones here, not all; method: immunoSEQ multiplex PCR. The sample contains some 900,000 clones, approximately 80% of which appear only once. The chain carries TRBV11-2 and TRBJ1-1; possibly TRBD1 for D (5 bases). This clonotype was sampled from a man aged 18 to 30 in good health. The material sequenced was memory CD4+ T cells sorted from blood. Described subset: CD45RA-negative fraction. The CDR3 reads CASSEGRATEAFF. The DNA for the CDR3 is TGTGCCAGCAGCGAGGGGAGAGCCACTGAAGCTTTCTTT.